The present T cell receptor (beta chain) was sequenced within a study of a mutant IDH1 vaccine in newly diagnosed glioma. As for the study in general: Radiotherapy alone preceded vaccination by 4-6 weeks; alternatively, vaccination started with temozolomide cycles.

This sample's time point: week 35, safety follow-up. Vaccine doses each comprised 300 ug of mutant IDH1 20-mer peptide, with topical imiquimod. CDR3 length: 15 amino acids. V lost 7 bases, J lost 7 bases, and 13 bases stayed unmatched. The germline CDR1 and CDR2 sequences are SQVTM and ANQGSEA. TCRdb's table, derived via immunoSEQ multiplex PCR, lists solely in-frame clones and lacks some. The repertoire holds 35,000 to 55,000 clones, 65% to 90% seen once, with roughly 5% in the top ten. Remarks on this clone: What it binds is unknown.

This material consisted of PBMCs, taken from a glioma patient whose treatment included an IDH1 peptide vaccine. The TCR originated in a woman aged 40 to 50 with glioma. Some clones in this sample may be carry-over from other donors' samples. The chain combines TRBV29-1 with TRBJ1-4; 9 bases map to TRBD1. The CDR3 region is CSARTGASRGEKLFF. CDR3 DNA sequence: TGCAGCGCCAGGACAGGGGCGTCCAGGGGTGAAAAACTGTTTTTT.